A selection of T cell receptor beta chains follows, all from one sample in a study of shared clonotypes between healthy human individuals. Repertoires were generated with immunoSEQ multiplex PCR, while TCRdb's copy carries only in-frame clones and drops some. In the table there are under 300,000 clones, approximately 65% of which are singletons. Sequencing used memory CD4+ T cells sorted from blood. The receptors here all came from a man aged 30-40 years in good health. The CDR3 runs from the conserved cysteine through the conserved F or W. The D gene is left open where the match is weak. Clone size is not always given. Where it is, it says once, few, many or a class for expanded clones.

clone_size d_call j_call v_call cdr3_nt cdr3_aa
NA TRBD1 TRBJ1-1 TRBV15 TGTGCCACCAGCCTCCGGACAGGGGGCACTGAAGCTTTCTTT CATSLRTGGTEAFF
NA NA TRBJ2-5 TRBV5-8 TGTGCCAGCAGCTTGGGCCAGTATCAAGAGACCCAGTACTTC CASSLGQYQETQYF
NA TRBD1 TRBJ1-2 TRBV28 TGTGCCAGCAGTGGCTCGTTTGGGACAGGGGGCAAAGTGGGTGGCTACACCTTC CASSGSFGTGGKVGGYTF
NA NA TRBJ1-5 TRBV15 TGTGCCACCAGCAGAGACAGGGGCAGCAATCAGCCCCAGCATTTT CATSRDRGSNQPQHF
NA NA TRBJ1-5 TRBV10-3 TGTGCCATCAGTGAGTCGGGCGGCGGTAATAGCAATCAGCCCCAGCATTTT CAISESGGGNSNQPQHF
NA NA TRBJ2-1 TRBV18 TGTGCCAGCTCACGGGGACCCTCCTACAATGAGCAGTTCTTC CASSRGPSYNEQFF
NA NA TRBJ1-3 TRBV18 TGTGCCAGCTCACCACGAGGGACACCGAGCTCTGGAAACACCATATATTTT CASSPRGTPSSGNTIYF
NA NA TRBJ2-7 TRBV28 TGTGCCAGCAAGGATGGGGTCCTTTACGAGCAGTACTTC CASKDGVLYEQYF
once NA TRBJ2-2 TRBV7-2 TGTGCCAGCAGCTTACGGCGAGCCGGGGAGCTGTTTTTT CASSLRRAGELFF
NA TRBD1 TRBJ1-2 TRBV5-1 TGCGCCAGCAGCTTGGGACAGGGGCTGGTGCCGAAATCCTTC CASSLGQGLVPKSF
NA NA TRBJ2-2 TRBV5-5 TGTGCCAGCAGCCAACTTACGAACACCGGGGAGCTGTTTTTT CASSQLTNTGELFF
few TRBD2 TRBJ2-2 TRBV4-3 TGCGCCAGCAGCCAAGAATATGCGGCTAGCGGGGGAAACACCGGGGAGCTGTTTTTT CASSQEYAASGGNTGELFF
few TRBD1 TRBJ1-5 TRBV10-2 TGCGCCAGCAGTTGGACAGGGGGCATTCAGCCCCAGCATTTT CASSWTGGIQPQHF